The clone carrying this T cell receptor beta chain has just one count. The germline CDR1 and CDR2 sequences are LGHNA and YSLEER. CDR3 size: 16 residues. V lost 3 bases and J lost 0; bases outside the gene matches: 4. The record originates from a study of cytotoxic CD8 clonotypes in ibrutinib-treated CLL. The data were produced by immunoSEQ multiplex PCR, yet TCRdb's version contains in-frame clones alone and is incomplete. The sample holds almost 250,000 clones, roughly 70% seen once. The J gene is TRBJ2-5, the V gene TRBV4-3, with TRBD2 matching 10 bases. The specimen was PBMCs, collected after 24 months of ibrutinib treatment. This clonotype was obtained from a human donor with chronic lymphocytic leukemia. The CDR3 here is CASSQSGLADQETQYF. The CDR3 DNA follows: TGCGCCAGCAGCCAGTCAGGACTAGCGGACCAAGAGACCCAGTACTTC.